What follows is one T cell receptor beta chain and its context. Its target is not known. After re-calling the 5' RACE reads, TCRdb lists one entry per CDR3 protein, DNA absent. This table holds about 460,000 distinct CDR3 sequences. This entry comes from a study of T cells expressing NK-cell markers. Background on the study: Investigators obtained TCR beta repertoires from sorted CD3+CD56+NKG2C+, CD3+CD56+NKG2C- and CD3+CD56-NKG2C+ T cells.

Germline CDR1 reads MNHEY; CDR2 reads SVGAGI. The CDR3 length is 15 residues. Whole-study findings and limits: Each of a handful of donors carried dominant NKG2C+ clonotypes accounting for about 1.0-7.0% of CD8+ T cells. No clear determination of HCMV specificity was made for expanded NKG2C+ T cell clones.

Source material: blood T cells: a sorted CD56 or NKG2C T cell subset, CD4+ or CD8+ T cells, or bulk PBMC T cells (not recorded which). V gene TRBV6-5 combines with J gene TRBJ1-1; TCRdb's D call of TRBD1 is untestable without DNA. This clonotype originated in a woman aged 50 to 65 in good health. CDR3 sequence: CASRVLRGTASEAFF.